Each of the 14 T cell receptor beta chains below was sequenced from the same sample in a study of blood T cell repertoires in COVID-19. The assay was immunoSEQ multiplex PCR, and TCRdb's table has in-frame clones only and misses some. The sample lists some 260,000 clones; over 75% were seen once. The sequenced sample consisted of peripheral blood. The receptors were gathered from a human donor in a cohort sampled during active COVID-19.

The V and J genes are TRBV2 and TRBJ1-1, with D hard to call. Looked up from germline, CDR1 is SNHLY and CDR2 is FYNNEI. This CDR3 region has 13 residues. V was pared by 4 bases and J by 6 bases, with 12 bases between. CDR3 in DNA: TGTGCCAGCAGTGCGGGTGCTCCATCTGAAGCTTTCTTT. Translated: CASSAGAPSEAFF.

V and J are TRBV27 and TRBJ2-7, with 7 bases aligning to TRBD1. The CDR3 covers 13 residues. J lost 3 bases, V lost 8 bases, and 7 bases had no gene match. Germline-derived CDR1 and CDR2 are MNHEY and SMNVEV (reference sequence). The CDR3 reads CASRTGALYEQYF. CDR3 sequence (DNA): TGTGCCAGCCGAACAGGGGCCCTCTACGAGCAGTACTTC.

V usage is TRBV5-5 and J usage is TRBJ1-5; 8 bases are shared with TRBD1. Germline-derived CDR1 and CDR2 are SGHKS and YYEKEE (reference sequence). The ends lost 0 bases at V and 6 bases at J; junction bases unmatched: 5. This CDR3 contains 15 residues. CDR3 sequence (DNA): TGTGCCAGCAGCTTGGTTACAGGGGGGAGTCAGCCCCAGCATTTT. Translation: CASSLVTGGSQPQHF.

The V gene is TRBV2, the J gene TRBJ1-2, with a possible D match to TRBD1 (6 bases). This CDR3 comprises 14 residues. Trimming cost V 6 bases and J 6 bases, with 17 bases left between them. In germline, CDR1 is SNHLY, CDR2 FYNNEI. DNA for the CDR3: TGTGCCAGCAGAGAGAGACAGGAATGGGATGGCTACACCTTC. It specifies CASRERQEWDGYTF.

V is TRBV7-2 and J is TRBJ1-4; TRBD1 matches at 7 bases. V lost 5 bases, J lost 7 bases, and 1 base stayed unmatched. The CDR3 contains 12 residues. The germline CDR1 and CDR2 sequences are SGHTA and FQGNSA. CDR3 DNA: TGTGCCAGCAGCCGGGACAGTGAAAAACTGTTTTTT. It encodes CASSRDSEKLFF. Drawing the rest from reference TRBV7-2 and TRBJ1-4, the complete variable domain is GAGVSQSPSNKVTEKGKDVELRCDPISGHTALYWYRQSLGQGLEFLIYFQGNSAPDKSGLPSDRFSAERTGGSVSTLTIQRTQQEDSAVYLCASSRDSEKLFFGSGTQLSVL.

The chain employs TRBV6-5 and TRBJ1-6; tentative D call: TRBD1 (6 bases). The CDR3 covers 15 residues. Germline CDR1 MNHEY, CDR2 SVGAGI. Trimming removed 6 bases from V and 6 bases from J, with 15 bases in between. Here the CDR3 reads CASSLQGASNSPLHF. The CDR3 DNA reads TGTGCCAGCAGCCTACAGGGTGCAAGTAATTCACCCCTCCACTTT.

The DNA for the CDR3 is TGTGCCAGTAGTATAGGGGCCAGGGAGGATCAGCCCCAGCATTTT. Amino acid sequence: CASSIGAREDQPQHF. V usage is TRBV19 and J usage is TRBJ1-5; tentative D call: TRBD1 (5 bases). The V end was cut by 1 base, the J end by 5 bases, with 12 bases between. Germline V gives CDR1 LNHDA, CDR2 SQIVND (reference sequence). The length of the CDR3 is 15 residues.

The chain employs TRBV20-1 and TRBJ2-7; D not resolved. V gave up 3 bases and J gave up 1 base, with 7 bases separating them. The CDR3 runs to 12 residues. Looked up from germline, CDR1 is DFQATT and CDR2 is SNEGSKA (reference sequence). The CDR3 protein is CSASDRSYEQYF. As DNA, the CDR3 is TGCAGTGCTAGTGATCGTTCCTACGAGCAGTACTTC.

V gene TRBV11-2 combines with J gene TRBJ1-4; D is undetermined. The CDR3 runs to 13 residues. Trimming took 3 bases from V and 8 from J, leaving 10 bases between them. From germline, CDR1 is SGHAT and CDR2 FQNNGV. CDR3 DNA sequence: TGTGCCAGCAGCTTTGGGGAGTGGGAAAAACTGTTTTTT. It is translated as CASSFGEWEKLFF.

This clone was seen repeatedly, ten times or more. This chain joins TRBV2 and TRBJ2-7; 12 bases line up with TRBD2. Germline CDR1 reads SNHLY; CDR2 reads FYNNEI. V gave up 7 bases and J gave up 3 bases; unmatched junction bases: 7. This CDR3 contains 15 residues. CDR3 amino acids: CASKVLAGGNYEQYF. As DNA, the CDR3 is TGTGCCAGCAAGGTCCTAGCGGGGGGGAACTACGAGCAGTACTTC.

The rearrangement links TRBV7-3 to TRBJ2-1; 8 bases are a match to TRBD2. Unmatched junction bases numbered 5, after V lost 2 bases and J lost 5 bases. This CDR3 is 15 amino acids long. Germline values: CDR1 SGHTA, CDR2 FQGTGA. CDR3 nucleotide sequence: TGTGCCAGCAGCTTAGACACAGCGGGAGACAATGAGCAGTTCTTC. Residues: CASSLDTAGDNEQFF. The whole variable domain, remainder taken from reference TRBV7-3 and TRBJ2-1, is GAGVSQTPSNKVTEKGKYVELRCDPISGHTALYWYRQSLGQGPEFLIYFQGTGAADDSGLPNDRFFAVRPEGSVSTLKIQRTERGDSAVYLCASSLDTAGDNEQFFGPGTRLTVL.

This chain connects TRBV7-9 to TRBJ1-4, with D tentatively TRBD1 (5 bases). Between the trimmed V and J ends, which lost 1 base and 8 bases, there was a span of 17 bases. This CDR3 region has 16 residues. The germline V gene encodes CDR1 SEHNR and CDR2 FQNEAQ (reference sequence). CDR3 DNA sequence: TGTGCCAGCAGCTTAGTCTTTGGGGGGATAGAGGAAAAACTGTTTTTT. The encoded protein is CASSLVFGGIEEKLFF.

This chain connects TRBV19 to TRBJ1-6; D is ambiguous. V lost 5 bases, J lost 12 bases, and 14 bases lay in between. CDR1 is LNHDA, CDR2 SQIVND, per germline (reference sequence). The CDR3 is 13 amino acids. CDR3 in amino acids: CASSGDREGPLHF. CDR3 coding DNA: TGTGCCAGTAGTGGAGACCGGGAGGGACCCCTCCACTTT. The full variable domain, in which reference TRBV19 and TRBJ1-6 provide the parts outside the CDR3, is DGGITQSPKYLFRKEGQNVTLSCEQNLNHDAMYWYRQDPGQGLRLIYYSQIVNDFQKGDIAEGYSVSREKKESFPLTVTSAQKNPTAFYLCASSGDREGPLHFGNGTRLTVT.

This rearrangement joins TRBV18 to TRBJ2-1; D may be TRBD2 (5 bases). CDR1 KGHSH and CDR2 LQKENI come from the germline V gene. V lost 6 bases and J 6 bases, leaving 15 bases between the germline ends. The CDR3 has 14 amino acids. The DNA for the CDR3 is TGTGCCAGCTCGCCTATTCACGCGGGCAATGAGCAGTTCTTC. Translation: CASSPIHAGNEQFF.